The present entry profiles one T cell receptor beta chain with its context. This table comes from immunoSEQ multiplex PCR, and its TCRdb copy is limited to in-frame clones, with some not included. The sample carries over 150,000 clones, approximately 80% recorded once. This record comes from a study of blood T cell repertoires in COVID-19. The CDR3 spans 13 residues. The V segment lost 5 bases and the J segment 15 bases; nucleotides outside the gene matches: 15. CDR1 is SQVTM and CDR2 is ANQGSEA in the germline V gene. This chain connects TRBV29-1 to TRBJ1-4; TRBD1 agrees at 7 bases. The sample consisted of peripheral blood. The TCR sequence derives from a human donor in a cohort sampled during active COVID-19. This chain's CDR3 is CSVRGTDTGEVFF. CDR3 sequence (DNA): TGCAGCGTTAGGGGGACCGACACAGGGGAGGTGTTTTTT.